This TCR beta chain was documented in a study of radiotherapy plus CTLA-4 blockade in lung cancer (dated by TCRdb to the late 2010s). With regard to the full study: Among the enrolled patients, around 19% had an objective response, and about 31% reached disease control.

Regarding this clone: The target of this receptor is not known. No much larger clonotype is one base removed from it; base qualities were not supplied.

The CDR3 sequence holds 10 residues, the cysteine and phenylalanine included. Just CDR3 DNA is preserved here, 30 bases in frame from base 1. Sequences SQVTM (CDR1) and ANQGSEA (CDR2) are obtained from the germline V gene. Cut back by 4 bases and 8 bases, the V and J ends lie 6 bases apart. The method was the immunoSEQ multiplex PCR assay. TCRdb took this table from immuneACCESS and kept in-frame rearrangements with V and J called. Such tables lack part of the clones; where checked against another copy, unresolved V genes explain under half of the gap, and the rest is unexplained. The sample data list approximately 99,000 clones, and around nine tenths of these were observed just once. The ten top clones hold roughly 4.9% of the sample. Study-wide findings and limitations: After treatment with radiotherapy and ipilimumab, TCR clones that originated in tumors expanded in peripheral blood. Increased serum interferon-beta after radiation, together with early dynamic changes in blood T cell clones, were reported to be the strongest predictors of response.

Focal radiation therapy combined with CTLA-4 blockade (ipilimumab) was tested in patients with chemo-refractory metastatic non-small-cell lung cancer. The sample here was peripheral blood, taken from a patient treated with radiotherapy plus ipilimumab. This receptor chain uses TRBV29-1 and TRBJ2-1, with the identity of the D gene unclear. The receptor's source is a human donor with non-small cell lung cancer that progressed on radiotherapy plus ipilimumab. The CDR3 amino acid sequence is: CSVGAYEQFF. The DNA sequence is as follows: TGCAGCGTTGGAGCCTATGAGCAGTTCTTC.